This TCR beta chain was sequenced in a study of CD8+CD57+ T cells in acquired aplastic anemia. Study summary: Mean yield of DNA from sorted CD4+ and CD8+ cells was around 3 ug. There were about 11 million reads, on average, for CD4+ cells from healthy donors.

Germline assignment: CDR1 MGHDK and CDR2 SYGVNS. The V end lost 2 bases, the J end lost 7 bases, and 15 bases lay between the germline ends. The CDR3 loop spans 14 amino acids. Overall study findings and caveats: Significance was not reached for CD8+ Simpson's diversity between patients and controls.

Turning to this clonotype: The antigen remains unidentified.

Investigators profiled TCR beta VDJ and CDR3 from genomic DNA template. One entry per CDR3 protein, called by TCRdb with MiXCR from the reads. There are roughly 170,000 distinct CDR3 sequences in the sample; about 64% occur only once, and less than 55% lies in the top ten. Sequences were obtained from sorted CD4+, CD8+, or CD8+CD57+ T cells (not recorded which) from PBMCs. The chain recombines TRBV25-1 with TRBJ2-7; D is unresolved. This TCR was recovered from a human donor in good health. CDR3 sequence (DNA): TGTGCCAGCAGTGAAAGTCCAGGCGGCTGGGAGCAGTACTTC. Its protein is CASSESPGGWEQYF.